The 27 T cell receptor beta chains reported below all come from one sample, sequenced in a study of blood T cell repertoires in COVID-19. Libraries were prepared by immunoSEQ multiplex PCR; TCRdb keeps only in-frame clonotypes and omits some of them. Altogether approximately 90,000 clones are present, roughly 86% being singletons, with the ten largest covering about 18%. The sample consisted of peripheral blood. Receptors were obtained from a human donor in a cohort sampled during active COVID-19.

This clone is a singleton in its sample. This chain connects TRBV6-2 or TRBV6-3 to TRBJ2-4, with D possibly matching TRBD2 (7 bases). The germline gives CDR1 MNHEY, CDR2 SVGEGT. CDR3 size: 18 residues. Trimming removed 6 bases at V and 0 bases at J, with 21 bases between. The CDR3 coding sequence is TGTGCCAGCAGCCTCCGGGGGGCCGGATCTCTAGCCAAAAACATTCAGTACTTC. Protein sequence: CASSLRGAGSLAKNIQYF.

This chain uses TRBV7-9 with TRBJ1-4; 12 nucleotides line up with TRBD1. There are 16 residues in the CDR3. Germline loops: CDR1 SEHNR, CDR2 FQNEAQ (reference sequence). The junction had 7 bases not matched to a gene; V was cut back by 3 bases and J by 8 bases. The CDR3 sequence: CASSLGQGAQGEKLFF. The CDR3 coding sequence is TGTGCCAGCAGCTTGGGACAGGGGGCCCAGGGGGAAAAACTGTTTTTT.

CDR3 sequence reads: CASSFRSYEQYF. The CDR3 DNA reads as TGTGCCAGCAGTTTTCGTTCTTACGAGCAGTACTTC. The chain combines TRBV28 with TRBJ2-7, with D unresolved. Germline V gene data show CDR1 as MDHEN and CDR2 as SYDVKM. V dropped 3 bases and J dropped 4 bases, with 7 bases sitting between them. The CDR3 consists of 12 residues.

This clone was detected only once. The chain carries TRBV4-2 and TRBJ1-2; D call uncertain. Germline V gives CDR1 LGHNA, CDR2 YNFKEQ. CDR3 length equals 13 residues. The V end was cut by 0 bases, the J end by 8 bases, with 10 bases between. For the CDR3, the DNA is TGTGCCAGCAGCCAAGAGTCTGGAGGCGGCTACACCTTC. Protein: CASSQESGGGYTF.

The V and J genes are TRBV6-6 and TRBJ2-5; 10 positions match TRBD2. The CDR3 contains 14 residues. Germline V gene sequence: CDR1 MNHNY, CDR2 SVGAGI (reference sequence). The V and J ends lost 7 bases and 5 bases, in that order; junction bases with no gene match: 7. In DNA, the CDR3 is TGTGCCAGCAAAGGTGCTAGCGGGGGTGAGACCCAGTACTTC. This gives the protein CASKGASGGETQYF.

Written as DNA, the CDR3 is TGTGCCAGCACTGGTTGGGAGGGGGGCACTGAAGCTTTCTTT. It codes for CASTGWEGGTEAFF. The chain is built from TRBV2 and TRBJ1-1; D possibly corresponds to TRBD1 (6 bases). Germline loops: CDR1 SNHLY, CDR2 FYNNEI. The CDR3 has 14 amino acids. The germline V and J ends were trimmed by 7 bases and 4 bases, with 16 bases remaining between them. Using reference TRBV2 and TRBJ1-1 for the parts outside the CDR3, the full variable domain is EPEVTQTPSHQVTQMGQEVILRCVPISNHLYFYWYRQILGQKVEFLVSFYNNEISEKSEIFDDQFSVERPDGSNFTLKIRSTKLEDSAMYFCASTGWEGGTEAFFGQGTRLTVV.

The genes are TRBV2 and TRBJ2-3; D call uncertain. There are 14 residues in the CDR3. Trimming pared 5 bases from V and 3 bases from J, leaving 12 bases between. Germline CDR1 and CDR2: SNHLY and FYNNEI. This CDR3 reads CASSPPASTDTQYF. DNA for the CDR3: TGTGCCAGCAGTCCGCCGGCTAGTACAGATACGCAGTATTTT.

V gene TRBV18 combines with J gene TRBJ2-3, with 9 positions matching TRBD2. Germline V CDR1 and CDR2: KGHSH, LQKENI. V lost 2 bases, J lost 2 bases, and 2 bases stayed unmatched. This CDR3 comprises 15 residues. The CDR3 DNA is TGTGCCAGCTCACCAAAGCGGGGGGCCACAGATACGCAGTATTTT. Translating it yields CASSPKRGATDTQYF.

This chain connects TRBV5-6 to TRBJ1-2, with no clear D. The CDR3 consists of 16 residues. V was cut by 0 bases and J by 4 bases, with 16 bases left in between. Germline loops: CDR1 SGHDT, CDR2 YYEEEE. CDR3 coding DNA: TGTGCCAGCAGCTTGGTGGACTCCCAGGAGATCTATGGCTACACCTTC. Translation gives CASSLVDSQEIYGYTF.

The chain combines TRBV28 with TRBJ2-5; TRBD1 agrees at 12 bases. With 6 bases clipped from V and 5 bases from J, the junction kept 4 bases outside the gene matches. Germline V gene sequence: CDR1 MDHEN, CDR2 SYDVKM. This CDR3 is 14 amino acids long. CDR3 DNA: TGTGCCAGCAGGGGACAGGGGGCGCGGGAGACCCAGTACTTC. Its protein product is CASRGQGARETQYF.

The rearrangement uses TRBV7-9 and TRBJ1-1; D not certain. CDR1 is SEHNR and CDR2 is FQNEAQ in the germline V gene (reference sequence). There are 14 residues in the CDR3. The V gene lost 1 base and the J gene lost 1 base, with 7 bases spanning the gap. The CDR3 sequence is CASSLGLGNTEAFF. CDR3 sequence (DNA): TGTGCCAGCAGCTTAGGGCTTGGGAACACTGAAGCTTTCTTT.

This chain links TRBV4-1 with TRBJ2-7; D uncertain. V lost 1 base and J lost 0, with 4 bases in between. The CDR3 extends over 13 amino acids. Germline values: CDR1 MGHRA, CDR2 YSYEKL. The CDR3 coding sequence is TGCGCCAGCAGCCAAGGGGCCTCCTACGAGCAGTACTTC. It specifies CASSQGASYEQYF.

This rearrangement joins TRBV7-9 to TRBJ1-4; D is perhaps TRBD1 (5 bases). This CDR3 is built from 15 residues. With 1 base removed from V and 7 bases from J, the gap between germline ends came to 13 bases. Germline CDR1 is SEHNR and CDR2 is FQNEAQ (reference sequence). The CDR3 is CASSLVGGLGEKLFF. The CDR3 nucleotides are TGTGCCAGCAGCTTAGTTGGGGGGTTAGGTGAAAAACTGTTTTTT. Using reference TRBV7-9 and TRBJ1-4 for the parts outside the CDR3, the full variable domain is DTGVSQNPRHKITKRGQNVTFRCDPISEHNRLYWYRQTLGQGPEFLTYFQNEAQLEKSRLLSDRFSAERPKGSFSTLEIQRTEQGDSAMYLCASSLVGGLGEKLFFGSGTQLSVL.

The chain uses TRBV14 and TRBJ1-2; D may be TRBD1 (6 bases). V was pared by 4 bases and J by 6 bases, with 9 bases between. This CDR3 is built from 12 residues. Per germline, CDR1 SGHDN and CDR2 FVKESK. CDR3 nucleotide sequence: TGTGCCAGCAGCCCGTCAGGGGATGGCTACACCTTC. Protein product: CASSPSGDGYTF.

The V and J genes are TRBV11-2 and TRBJ1-2; D is unresolved. V lost 1 base to trimming and J lost 7 bases, with 4 bases between them. Germline lookup yields CDR1 SGHAT and CDR2 FQNNGV. There are 11 residues in the CDR3. Written as DNA, the CDR3 is TGTGCCAGCAGCTTAGGAGGTGGCTACACCTTC. Translating gives CASSLGGGYTF.

This chain uses TRBV12-5 with TRBJ2-1, with D maybe TRBD1 (6 bases). CDR3 length: 14 amino acids. Germline values: CDR1 LGHNT, CDR2 FRNRAP. Trimming pared 0 bases from V and 10 bases from J, leaving 13 bases between. The CDR3 region has the DNA TGTGCTAGTGGTTTGGTAGGTAAAACAGGGGAGCAGTTCTTC. It encodes CASGLVGKTGEQFF.

The chain is built from TRBV2 and TRBJ2-5; 8 nucleotides match TRBD1. Germline assignment: CDR1 SNHLY and CDR2 FYNNEI. J was trimmed by 6 bases and V by 4 bases; bases with no gene match: 4. The CDR3 extends over 13 amino acids. CDR3: CASSAGGGKTQYF. The CDR3 nucleotides read TGTGCCAGCAGTGCAGGGGGCGGAAAGACCCAGTACTTC.

This chain uses TRBV4-3 with TRBJ2-2, with 8 nucleotides matching TRBD2. Germline V gene lookup returns CDR1 LGHNA and CDR2 YSLEER. The CDR3 is 18 residues long. Germline trimming cut 6 bases from V and 0 bases from J; bases unmatched to any gene: 12. The CDR3 is CASSPHLGGAANTGELFF. The CDR3 DNA sequence: TGCGCCAGCAGTCCTCATCTCGGGGGGGCCGCGAACACCGGGGAGCTGTTTTTT.

This clone was picked up a small number of times. This chain uses TRBV25-1 with TRBJ1-3; D gene uncertain. The CDR3 consists of 14 residues. Germline CDR1 and CDR2: MGHDK and SYGVNS. The V and J ends lost 2 bases and 4 bases respectively, with 9 bases between them. For the CDR3, the DNA is TGTGCCAGCAGTGAAATGGGGAGAGGAAACACCATATATTTT. It yields the protein CASSEMGRGNTIYF.

This chain links TRBV4-1 with TRBJ2-7; the D gene is possibly TRBD2 (5 bases). In germline, CDR1 is MGHRA, CDR2 YSYEKL. V was cut by 1 base and J by 1 base, with 14 bases left in between. The CDR3 length is 16 residues. CDR3 coding DNA: TGCGCCAGCAGCCAAGTGCGTTCAAGCGGATCCTACGAGCAGTACTTC. Its protein is CASSQVRSSGSYEQYF.

The gene calls are TRBV10-3 and TRBJ1-3, with a possible D match to TRBD1 (5 bases). CDR1 and CDR2 (germline): ENHRY, SYGVKD. Deletions cut 6 bases from V and 0 bases from J, with 6 bases between. CDR3 size: 13 residues. The CDR3 bases are TGTGCCATCAGCAGGGACTCTGGAAACACCATATATTTT. Protein sequence: CAISRDSGNTIYF.

The V call is TRBV15, the J call TRBJ2-7; a weak D match, TRBD1 (6 bases). The CDR3 extends over 16 amino acids. The V end was cut by 3 bases, the J end by 0 bases, with 15 bases between. Looked up from germline, CDR1 is LNHNV and CDR2 is YYDKDF (reference sequence). In nucleotides, the CDR3 is TGTGCCACCAGCAGTCGATCAGGACAGTTCTCCTACGAGCAGTACTTC. This codes for CATSSRSGQFSYEQYF.

The rearrangement uses TRBV19 and TRBJ2-6; D gene unclear. Trimming removed 5 bases from V and 4 bases from J, with 12 bases in between. This CDR3 has 15 residues. Germline loops: CDR1 LNHDA, CDR2 SQIVND (reference sequence). CDR3 residues: CASSPQALGANVLTF. The DNA for the CDR3 is TGTGCCAGTAGTCCCCAGGCCCTGGGGGCCAACGTCCTGACTTTC.

This sequence joins TRBV4-2 and TRBJ1-5; no definite D call. The germline V gene has CDR1 LGHNA and CDR2 YNFKEQ. V lost 3 bases and J 7 bases, leaving 10 bases between the germline ends. The CDR3 has 13 residues. Here the CDR3 reads CASSQTPGQPQHF. The CDR3 coding sequence is TGTGCCAGCAGCCAGACTCCCGGGCAGCCCCAGCATTTT.

The chain joins TRBV5-4 to TRBJ2-1; possible D gene TRBD2, 7 bases. V was shortened by 4 bases and J by 6 bases, with 17 bases between the two germline ends. The CDR3 has 15 residues. Germline CDR1 reads SGHNT; CDR2 reads YYREEE (reference sequence). DNA of the CDR3: TGTGCCAGCAGCCCCGGGGGGCAAGGTGGCAATGAGCAGTTCTTC. Amino acids: CASSPGGQGGNEQFF.

The chain couples TRBV29-1 to TRBJ1-2, with D possibly being TRBD1 (5 bases). Germline loops: CDR1 SQVTM, CDR2 ANQGSEA. Trimming removed 3 bases at V and 5 bases at J, with 10 bases between. The CDR3 consists of 12 residues. CDR3 nucleotides: TGCAGCGTTGAGTGGGCAGGGTATGGCTACACCTTC. Translated: CSVEWAGYGYTF.

This clone appeared a few times. This chain uses TRBV2 with TRBJ1-6, with no clear D. Trimming removed 0 bases at V and 10 bases at J, with 16 bases between. The CDR3 is 16 residues long. Germline V gene data show CDR1 as SNHLY and CDR2 as FYNNEI. CDR3 sequence: CASSEAGTRRSSPLHF. For the CDR3, the DNA is TGTGCCAGCAGTGAAGCGGGCACCCGAAGGTCCTCACCCCTCCACTTT. Based on the CDR3 plus reference TRBV2 and TRBJ1-6, the full variable domain is EPEVTQTPSHQVTQMGQEVILRCVPISNHLYFYWYRQILGQKVEFLVSFYNNEISEKSEIFDDQFSVERPDGSNFTLKIRSTKLEDSAMYFCASSEAGTRRSSPLHFGNGTRLTVT.